The present TCR beta chain was sequenced within a study of T cell responses to AZD1222 COVID-19 vaccine. Study-wide results and limits: The number of AZD1222 recipients seropositive at baseline was only 6 or 7.

This table comes from immunoSEQ multiplex PCR, and its TCRdb copy is limited to in-frame clones, with some not included. The repertoire consists of 130,000 or so clones, with 70% to 85% occurring once and the leading ten covering roughly a quarter. Researchers grouped second doses given at about 4 or about 12 weeks into one pool. This clone was counted once. Its antigen is unidentified. Trimming removed 6 bases from V and 0 bases from J, with 14 bases in between. The CDR3 loop spans 16 amino acids. Germline V gives CDR1 SNHLY, CDR2 FYNNEI. This chain joins TRBV2 and TRBJ1-4; D gene unclear. This sequence originates from an adult who received the AZD1222 COVID-19 vaccine. The sample consisted of peripheral blood, taken 28 days after the second AZD1222 dose. The CDR3 region has the DNA TGTGCCAGCAGAAGACAAGAACTGCCAACTAATGAAAAACTGTTTTTT. It specifies CASRRQELPTNEKLFF. Drawing the rest from reference TRBV2 and TRBJ1-4, the complete variable domain is EPEVTQTPSHQVTQMGQEVILRCVPISNHLYFYWYRQILGQKVEFLVSFYNNEISEKSEIFDDQFSVERPDGSNFTLKIRSTKLEDSAMYFCASRRQELPTNEKLFFGSGTQLSVL.